Listed below are T cell receptor beta chains from one sample, sequenced in a study of blood T cells in healthy people across ages. TCRdb redid the calling of the 5' RACE reads with MiXCR, one entry per CDR3 protein. The sample records 1.5 million to 2 million distinct CDR3 sequences, over 25% being singletons. The material sequenced was blood. These receptors all stem from a woman aged 25 to 45 in good health. Both conserved end residues are part of each CDR3.

j_gene: TRBJ2-1
v_gene: TRBV7-2
CDR3aa: CASAKKGGEVEQFF

j_gene: TRBJ1-2
v_gene: TRBV12-3/TRBV12-4
CDR3aa: CASSHQQVPVYGYTF

j_gene: TRBJ2-3
v_gene: TRBV11-2
CDR3aa: CASSLTSPVGSGSLAETQYF

j_gene: TRBJ1-1
v_gene: TRBV29-1
CDR3aa: CSVSGTGGMGTEAFF

j_gene: TRBJ2-1
v_gene: TRBV20-1
CDR3aa: CSARLRLITVNNEQFF

j_gene: TRBJ2-7
v_gene: TRBV4-2
CDR3aa: CASSQDVLSREQYF

j_gene: TRBJ1-4
v_gene: TRBV3-1
CDR3aa: CASSQKGLGEKLFF

j_gene: TRBJ1-5
v_gene: TRBV2
CDR3aa: CASTEGVGQPQHF

j_gene: TRBJ2-6
v_gene: TRBV7-2
CDR3aa: CVSSPRQSGANVLTF

j_gene: TRBJ2-1
v_gene: TRBV6-1
CDR3aa: CASSEKVNEQFF

j_gene: TRBJ2-2
v_gene: TRBV4-3
CDR3aa: CASSQEPLAANTGELFF

j_gene: TRBJ2-7
v_gene: TRBV5-1
CDR3aa: CASSLVAGIAYEQYF

j_gene: TRBJ2-1
v_gene: TRBV5-6
CDR3aa: CASSPSPEEEQFF

j_gene: TRBJ2-7
v_gene: TRBV3-1
CDR3aa: CASSQAGGGYEQYF

j_gene: TRBJ2-3
v_gene: TRBV10-1
CDR3aa: CASSEPHATQYF

j_gene: TRBJ2-1
v_gene: TRBV12-3/TRBV12-4
CDR3aa: CASSHGTPNEQFF

j_gene: .
v_gene: TRBV19
CDR3aa: CASSSLDHEQYF

j_gene: TRBJ2-3
v_gene: TRBV9
CDR3aa: CASSAPGQVADTRYF

j_gene: TRBJ1-5
v_gene: TRBV28
CDR3aa: CASNVQGQPQHF

j_gene: TRBJ1-1
v_gene: TRBV30
CDR3aa: CAWNLDGGGWSEAFF

j_gene: TRBJ2-7
v_gene: TRBV12-3/TRBV12-4
CDR3aa: CASSLRTSGSNEQYF

j_gene: TRBJ2-3
v_gene: TRBV5-1
CDR3aa: CASSLEGRVPTDTQYF

j_gene: TRBJ2-7
v_gene: TRBV4-3
CDR3aa: CASSQEGGASYEQYF

j_gene: TRBJ1-1
v_gene: TRBV7-2
CDR3aa: CAGSLDGTGGGTEAFF

j_gene: TRBJ1-5
v_gene: TRBV6-2/TRBV6-3
CDR3aa: CASGRGQTYSNQPQHF

j_gene: TRBJ2-4
v_gene: TRBV5-1
CDR3aa: CASSFQGRPDIQYF